This entry features one TCR beta chain sequence. Additional DNA sequences in this sample encode the identical CDR3. Generated by immunoSEQ multiplex PCR, the TCRdb table keeps only in-frame clones and is missing some. The sample carries some 2 million clones, around 96% recorded once. The sample is drawn from a study of shared clonotypes between healthy human individuals. Naive CD8 populations comprised CD45RO-negative cells positively selected for CCR7, excluding terminally differentiated effector memory CD45RA+ cells. The trim removed 3 bases at V and 3 bases at J, leaving 3 bases unmatched. This CDR3 comprises 14 residues. CDR1 is MGHRA and CDR2 is YSYEKL in the germline V gene.

This TCR was sampled from a man aged 18 to 29 in good health. This sequence joins TRBV4-1 and TRBJ2-7, with 9 positions matching TRBD1. The specimen was naive CD8+ T cells sorted from blood. In nucleotides, the CDR3 is TGCGCCAGCAGCCATCGGGACAGGGACTACGAGCAGTACTTC. Its translation: CASSHRDRDYEQYF.